The present TCR beta chain was sequenced within a study of cytomegalovirus exposure and HLA in healthy donors. CDR1 is MNHEY and CDR2 is SVGAGI in the germline V gene. The CDR3 has 14 residues. Deletions cut 2 bases from V and 7 bases from J, with 12 bases between. Sequencing was performed with immunoSEQ multiplex PCR; in TCRdb, only in-frame clones are kept and a portion is missing. The sample has approximately 60,000 clones; approximately 95% are singletons. The validation cohort, a group of 130 or so subjects, included the donors and was separate from the roughly 620-subject first cohort. In this sample, this clone turned up once.

The chain links TRBV6-5 to TRBJ1-5; tentative D call: TRBD1 (6 bases). The sequence was collected from a woman aged 18-29 years in good health and CMV-seropositive. Sequences were obtained from PBMCs. The CDR3, as DNA: TGTGCCAGCAGTTACGGGACAACCGGGCAGCCCCAGCATTTT. Its translation: CASSYGTTGQPQHF.